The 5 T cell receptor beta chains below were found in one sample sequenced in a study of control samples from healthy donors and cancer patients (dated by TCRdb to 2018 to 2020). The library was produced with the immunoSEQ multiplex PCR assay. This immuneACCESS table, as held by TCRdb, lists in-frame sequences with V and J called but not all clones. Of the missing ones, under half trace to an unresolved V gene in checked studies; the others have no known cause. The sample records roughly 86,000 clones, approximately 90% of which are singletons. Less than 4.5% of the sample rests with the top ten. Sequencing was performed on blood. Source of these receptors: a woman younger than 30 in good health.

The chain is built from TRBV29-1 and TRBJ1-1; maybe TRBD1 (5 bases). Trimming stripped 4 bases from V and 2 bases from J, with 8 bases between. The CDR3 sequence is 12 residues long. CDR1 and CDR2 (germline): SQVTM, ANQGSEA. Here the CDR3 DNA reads TGCAGCGTTGTGGGGGACAACACTGAAGCTTTCTTT. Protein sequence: CSVVGDNTEAFF.

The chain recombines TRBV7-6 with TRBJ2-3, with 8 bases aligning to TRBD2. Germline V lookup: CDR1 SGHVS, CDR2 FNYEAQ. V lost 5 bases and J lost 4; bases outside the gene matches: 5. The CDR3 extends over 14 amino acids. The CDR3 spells CASSISGGSDTQYF. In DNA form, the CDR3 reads TGTGCCAGCAGCATCAGCGGGGGTTCAGATACGCAGTATTTT.

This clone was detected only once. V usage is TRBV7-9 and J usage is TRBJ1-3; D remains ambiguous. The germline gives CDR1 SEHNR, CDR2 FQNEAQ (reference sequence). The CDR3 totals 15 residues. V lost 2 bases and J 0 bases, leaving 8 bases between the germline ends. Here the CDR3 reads CASSLTSSSGNTIYF. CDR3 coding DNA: TGTGCCAGCAGCTTAACGTCCAGCTCTGGAAACACCATATATTTT.

As DNA, the CDR3 is TGTGCCAGCAGCGAGGGGCCCCTCCACTTT. Protein: CASSEGPLHF. The chain is built from TRBV6-5 and TRBJ1-6; D is perhaps TRBD1 (5 bases). The CDR3 covers 10 residues. CDR1 is MNHEY and CDR2 is SVGAGI in the germline V gene. With 6 bases removed from V and 13 bases from J, the gap between germline ends came to 7 bases.

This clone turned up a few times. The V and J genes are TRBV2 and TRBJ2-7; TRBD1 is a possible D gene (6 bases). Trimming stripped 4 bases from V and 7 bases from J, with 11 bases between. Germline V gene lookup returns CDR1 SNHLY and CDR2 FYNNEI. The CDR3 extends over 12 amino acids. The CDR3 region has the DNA TGTGCCAGCAGTGCCACAGGGTGGGAGCAGTACTTC. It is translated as CASSATGWEQYF.